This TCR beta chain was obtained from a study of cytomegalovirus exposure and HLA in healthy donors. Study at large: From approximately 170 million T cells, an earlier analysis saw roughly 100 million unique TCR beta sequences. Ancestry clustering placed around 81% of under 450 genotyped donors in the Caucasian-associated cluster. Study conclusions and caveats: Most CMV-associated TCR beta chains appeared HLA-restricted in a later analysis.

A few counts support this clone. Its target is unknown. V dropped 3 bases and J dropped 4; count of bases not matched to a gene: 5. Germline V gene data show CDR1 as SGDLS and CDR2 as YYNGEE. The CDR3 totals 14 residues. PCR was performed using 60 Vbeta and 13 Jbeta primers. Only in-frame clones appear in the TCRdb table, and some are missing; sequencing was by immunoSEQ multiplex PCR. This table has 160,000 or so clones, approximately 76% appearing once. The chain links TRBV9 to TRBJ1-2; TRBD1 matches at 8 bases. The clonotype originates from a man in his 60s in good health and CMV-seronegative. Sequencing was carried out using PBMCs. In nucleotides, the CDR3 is TGTGCCAGCAGCGCCGGACAGGGAACCTATGGCTACACCTTC. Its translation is CASSAGQGTYGYTF.